The entry that follows covers one TCR beta chain sequence. No cognate antigen has been identified for it. No much larger clone is present one base from it, and per-base qualities are unavailable. Other DNA sequences in the same sample also yield this CDR3. For sequencing of the TCRbeta CDR3 region, genomic DNA was extracted from the sorted cells. TCRbeta CDR3 regions were sequenced using the immunoSEQ Assay. TCRdb took over this immuneACCESS table, retaining in-frame rearrangements with V and J assigned. Such tables are incomplete; in checked studies, under half of the missing clones stem from an unresolved V gene, and the remainder is unexplained. The sample data list around 78,000 clones, and 85% to 90% of these were observed just once. The ten largest make up around 1% of the sample. Patients with autoimmune disease history or receiving systemic immunosuppression were excluded from the trial. Peripheral blood for TCR sequencing was collected from all dose cohorts at baseline, on cycle 4 day 1, and on cycle 7 day 1. Samples were obtained from an open-label, multicenter, first-in-human phase I dose-escalation trial of ivuxolimab. Adults with locally advanced or metastatic melanoma, renal cell carcinoma, hepatocellular carcinoma or head and neck squamous cell carcinoma were enrolled in the trial. Before TCR sequencing, CD4+ T cells and CD8+ T cells from peripheral blood were sorted into separate populations.

This record belongs to a study of OX40 agonist ivuxolimab in advanced cancers. A note on the overall study: Ivuxolimab, which targeted the costimulatory receptor OX40 (CD134), was an agonistic, fully human IgG2 monoclonal antibody. Three dose-escalation patients achieved partial responses, one with hepatocellular carcinoma and two with cutaneous melanoma. The paper reports the monotherapy dose-escalation portion (N of about 50 patients) of the phase I ivuxolimab trial. Prior anti-PD-1, anti-PD-L1 or anti-CTLA-4 therapy was permitted, and checkpoint inhibitors had been received by 40% to 50% of dose-escalation patients. In the dose-escalation cohort, 82.7% of patients were male, and the mean age was 60 years with a range of about 20 to 80. Intravenous ivuxolimab was administered to patients every 2 weeks at six dose levels: 0.01, 0.1, 0.3, 1.5, 3 and 10 mg/kg. The purpose of peripheral TCRbeta sequencing was to test whether ivuxolimab changed TCR sequence diversity and led to clonal T-cell expansion. Of the roughly 52 dose-escalation patients, hepatocellular carcinoma was present in approximately 20, melanoma in approximately 15, renal cell carcinoma in 9 and head and neck cancer in 9. General study outcomes and caveats: At doses of 0.1 to 3.0 mg/kg, clonal expansion of both CD4+ and CD8+ T cells in blood was seen between baseline and week 6. In the 0.1-3.0 mg/kg groups, partial responders had among the lowest normalized peripheral clonal expansion, particularly in CD8+ T cells. The antigen specificity of the peripheral T cells that underwent clonal expansion was not determined. Low levels of normalized T-cell clonal expansion were also shown by some nonresponding patients. After ivuxolimab, more expanded clones were found on average in CD8+ T cells than in CD4+ T cells.

The germline V gene (reference sequence) provides CDR1 SEHNR and CDR2 FQNEAQ. CDR3 length: 15 amino acids, cysteine to phenylalanine. CDR3 DNA is the only sequence kept; it has 45 bases, read in frame from the first base. V ends up 6 bases short and J 4 bases short, with an unmatched junction base count of 5. Specimen: CD4+ or CD8+ T cells sorted from blood, collected in a trial of the OX40 agonist ivuxolimab. The V gene is TRBV7-9 and the J gene is TRBJ2-1; TRBD2 fits 11 bases in the junction. This TCR was recovered from an adult with an advanced solid tumor such as melanoma, head and neck, liver or kidney cancer. The nucleotide sequence reads TGTGCCAGCAGTCCCGGGACTAGCGGATACAATGAGCAGTTCTTC. Its translation reads: CASSPGTSGYNEQFF. The CDR3 plus the reference TRBV7-9 and TRBJ2-1 genes for the other parts give the full variable domain: DTGVSQNPRHKITKRGQNVTFRCDPISEHNRLYWYRQTLGQGPEFLTYFQNEAQLEKSRLLSDRFSAERPKGSFSTLEIQRTEQGDSAMYLCASSPGTSGYNEQFFGPGTRLTVL.